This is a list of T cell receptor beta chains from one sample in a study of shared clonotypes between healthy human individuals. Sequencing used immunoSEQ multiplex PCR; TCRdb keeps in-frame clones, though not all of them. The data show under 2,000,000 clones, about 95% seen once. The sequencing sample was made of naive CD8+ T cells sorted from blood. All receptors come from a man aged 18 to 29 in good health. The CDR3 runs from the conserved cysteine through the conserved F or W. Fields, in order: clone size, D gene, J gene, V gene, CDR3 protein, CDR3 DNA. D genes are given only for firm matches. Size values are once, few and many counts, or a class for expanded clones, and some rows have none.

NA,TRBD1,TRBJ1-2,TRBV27,CASSLTDRANGYTF,TGTGCCAGCAGTCTAACGGACAGGGCGAATGGCTACACCTTC
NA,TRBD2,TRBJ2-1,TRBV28,CASDHTSGRPPGNEQFF,TGTGCCAGCGACCATACTAGCGGGAGGCCCCCGGGGAATGAGCAGTTCTTC
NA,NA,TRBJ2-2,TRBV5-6,CASSLGQYTGELFF,TGTGCCAGCAGCTTGGGACAGTACACCGGGGAGCTGTTTTTT
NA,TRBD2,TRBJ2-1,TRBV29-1,CSVEGVASGPPWNNEQFF,TGCAGCGTTGAAGGTGTGGCTAGCGGCCCCCCCTGGAACAATGAGCAGTTCTTC
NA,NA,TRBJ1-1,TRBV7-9,CASSLGSLAFF,TGTGCCAGCAGCTTAGGGTCCCTGGCTTTCTTT
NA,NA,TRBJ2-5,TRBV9,CASSVSGRWETQYF,TGTGCCAGCAGCGTAAGCGGACGGTGGGAGACCCAGTACTTC
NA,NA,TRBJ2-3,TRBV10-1,CASSESGLASDTQYF,TGCGCCAGCAGTGAGTCGGGTCTAGCGTCAGATACGCAGTATTTT
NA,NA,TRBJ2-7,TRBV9,CASSVGGGRWEQYF,TGTGCCAGCAGCGTAGGGGGTGGGAGATGGGAGCAGTACTTC
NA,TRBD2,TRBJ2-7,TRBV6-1,CASSEAGSGGLYEQYF,TGTGCCAGCAGTGAAGCGGGTAGCGGGGGACTCTACGAGCAGTACTTC
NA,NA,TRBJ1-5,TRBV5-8,CASSAPGPLWAGNQPQHF,TGTGCCAGCAGCGCGCCGGGCCCTTTATGGGCAGGCAATCAGCCCCAGCATTTT
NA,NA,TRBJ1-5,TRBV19,CASSMGLGYQPQHF,TGTGCCAGTAGTATGGGACTGGGATATCAGCCCCAGCATTTT
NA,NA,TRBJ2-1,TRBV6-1,CASSESAPPYNEQFF,TGTGCCAGCAGTGAATCAGCGCCCCCCTACAATGAGCAGTTCTTC
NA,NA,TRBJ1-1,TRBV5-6,CASSSGIISEAFF,TGTGCCAGCAGCTCTGGTATAATATCTGAAGCTTTCTTT
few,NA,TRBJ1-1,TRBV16,CASRQYTEAFF,TGTGCCAGCAGACAGTACACTGAAGCTTTCTTT
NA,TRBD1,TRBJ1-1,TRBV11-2,CASSPEVGTGNTEAFF,TGTGCCAGCAGCCCCGAGGTCGGGACAGGGAACACTGAAGCTTTCTTT
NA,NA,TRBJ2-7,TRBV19,CASSSLQGTLYEQYF,TGTGCCAGTAGTAGCCTACAGGGTACCCTCTACGAGCAGTACTTC
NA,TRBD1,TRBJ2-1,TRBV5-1,CASRPEAGTGFNEQFF,TGCGCCAGCAGGCCCGAGGCCGGGACAGGGTTCAATGAGCAGTTCTTC
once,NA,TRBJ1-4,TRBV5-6,CASSDEGETNEKLFF,TGTGCCAGCAGCGACGAGGGAGAAACTAATGAAAAACTGTTTTTT
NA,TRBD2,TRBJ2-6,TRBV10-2,CASTGLADFSGANVLTF,TGCGCCAGCACAGGACTAGCGGATTTCTCTGGGGCCAACGTCCTGACTTTC
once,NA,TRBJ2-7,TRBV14,CATRRRLYEQYF,TGTGCCACCCGTCGGAGACTCTACGAGCAGTACTTC
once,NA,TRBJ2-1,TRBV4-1,CASSPPTGGNEQFF,TGCGCCAGCAGCCCTCCCACGGGCGGGAATGAGCAGTTCTTC
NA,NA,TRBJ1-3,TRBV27,CASSPDSYSGNTIYF,TGTGCCAGCAGTCCGGACAGTTACTCTGGAAACACCATATATTTT
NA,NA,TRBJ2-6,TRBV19,CASSFYSGANVLTF,TGTGCCAGTAGTTTTTACTCTGGGGCCAACGTCCTGACTTTC
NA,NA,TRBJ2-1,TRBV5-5,CASSFVDSPYNEQFF,TGTGCCAGCAGCTTCGTTGATAGCCCCTACAATGAGCAGTTCTTC
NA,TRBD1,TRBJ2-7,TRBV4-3,CASSQDPGGSYEQYF,TGCGCCAGCAGCCAAGATCCAGGGGGTTCCTACGAGCAGTACTTC
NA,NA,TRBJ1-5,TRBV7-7,CASSQAGGTYSNQPQHF,TGTGCTAGCAGCCAGGCTGGGGGAACCTATAGCAATCAGCCCCAGCATTTT
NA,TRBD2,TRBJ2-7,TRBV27,CASSFLRESSYEQYF,TGTGCCAGCAGTTTTCTGCGGGAGAGCTCCTACGAGCAGTACTTC
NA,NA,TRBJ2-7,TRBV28,CASSYQVDGYEQYF,TGTGCCAGCAGTTATCAAGTGGATGGCTACGAGCAGTACTTC
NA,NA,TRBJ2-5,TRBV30,CAWTGAQETQYF,TGTGCCTGGACGGGGGCCCAAGAGACCCAGTACTTC
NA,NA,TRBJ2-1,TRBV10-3,CAISEDSSYNEQFF,TGTGCCATCAGTGAAGACTCCTCCTACAATGAGCAGTTCTTC
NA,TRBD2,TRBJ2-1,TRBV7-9,CASSFSEREGAEQFF,TGTGCCAGCAGCTTCTCGGAGCGGGAGGGCGCTGAGCAGTTCTTC
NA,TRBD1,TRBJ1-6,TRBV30,CAWSLTGDYSPLHF,TGTGCCTGGAGTCTGACAGGGGATTATTCACCCCTCCACTTT
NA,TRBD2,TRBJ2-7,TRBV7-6,CASSAHSGSAYEQYF,TGTGCCAGCAGCGCCCATAGCGGGAGCGCCTACGAGCAGTACTTC
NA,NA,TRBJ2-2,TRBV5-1,CASSFPTSTGELFF,TGCGCCAGCAGCTTCCCGACTAGCACCGGGGAGCTGTTTTTT
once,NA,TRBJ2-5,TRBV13,CASSLVGTTETQYF,TGTGCCAGCAGCCTAGTAGGGACAACGGAGACCCAGTACTTC
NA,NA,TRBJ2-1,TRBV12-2,CASRLAGTVYNEQFF,TGTGCAAGTCGCTTAGCGGGAACAGTCTACAATGAGCAGTTCTTC
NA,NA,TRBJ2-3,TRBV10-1,CASSESRTLGDTQYF,TGCGCCAGCAGTGAGTCGCGGACATTGGGAGATACGCAGTATTTT
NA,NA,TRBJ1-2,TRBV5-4,CASSLATYGYTF,TGTGCCAGCAGCTTGGCTACATATGGCTACACCTTC
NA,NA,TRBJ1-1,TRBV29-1,CSVGLYEAFF,TGCAGCGTTGGACTCTACGAAGCTTTCTTT
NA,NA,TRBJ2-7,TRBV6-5,CASSLQAIGEQYF,TGTGCCAGCAGTTTACAGGCGATTGGGGAGCAGTACTTC
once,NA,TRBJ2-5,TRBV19,CASSIDSEETQYF,TGTGCCAGTAGTATCGACAGCGAAGAGACCCAGTACTTC
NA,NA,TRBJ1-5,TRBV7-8,CASSHLAGDYSNQPQHF,TGTGCCAGCAGCCACCTCGCGGGAGATTATAGCAATCAGCCCCAGCATTTT
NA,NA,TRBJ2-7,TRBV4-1,CASSPIAETRGHEQYF,TGCGCCAGCAGCCCGATCGCCGAGACTAGGGGCCACGAGCAGTACTTC
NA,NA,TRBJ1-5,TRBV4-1,CASSQVQVGNQPQHF,TGCGCCAGCAGCCAAGTACAAGTGGGCAATCAGCCCCAGCATTTT
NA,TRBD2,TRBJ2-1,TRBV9,CASTRSGLAGGSSYNEQFF,TGTGCCAGCACCCGATCGGGACTAGCGGGGGGGTCCTCCTACAATGAGCAGTTCTTC
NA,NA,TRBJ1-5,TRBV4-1,CASSQVRDLSQPQHF,TGCGCCAGCAGCCAGGTCCGGGACTTGAGCCAGCCCCAGCATTTT
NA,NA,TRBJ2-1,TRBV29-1,CSVQGSESSYNEQFF,TGCAGCGTTCAAGGGTCGGAAAGCAGCTACAATGAGCAGTTCTTC
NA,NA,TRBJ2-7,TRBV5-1,CASAETPAYEQYF,TGCGCCAGCGCGGAGACTCCTGCCTACGAGCAGTACTTC
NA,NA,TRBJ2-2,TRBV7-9,CASSLATGQQISGELFF,TGTGCCAGCAGCTTAGCAACAGGACAGCAAATCAGCGGGGAGCTGTTTTTT
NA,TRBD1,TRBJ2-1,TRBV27,CASSLGQGVSEQFF,TGTGCCAGCAGTTTGGGACAGGGGGTGAGCGAGCAGTTCTTC
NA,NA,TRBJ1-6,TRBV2,CASSSGVHNSPLHF,TGTGCCAGCAGTTCCGGGGTCCATAATTCACCCCTCCACTTT
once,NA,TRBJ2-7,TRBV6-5,CASRYDRETYEQYF,TGTGCCAGCAGATACGATCGGGAAACCTACGAGCAGTACTTC
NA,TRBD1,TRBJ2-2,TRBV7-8,CASSLGTGFTGELFF,TGTGCCAGCAGTTTAGGGACAGGGTTCACCGGGGAGCTGTTTTTT